The 18 T cell receptor beta chains below all came from one sample that was sequenced in a study of Graves' ophthalmopathy and Graves' hyperthyroidism. RNA served as the template for amplifying TCR beta CDR3 regions. The first-round RT-PCR employed HTBI primers together with the Qiagen OneStep RT-PCR kit. A multiplex PCR was then performed as the second round. TCRdb reprocessed the multiplex PCR reads via MiXCR and lists one record per CDR3 protein. Here the sample spans tens of thousands of distinct CDR3 sequences, 52% being singletons. Material: peripheral blood. The receptors come from an adult man with Graves' ophthalmopathy.

This chain links TRBV7-9 with TRBJ2-7; perhaps D is TRBD1 or TRBD2 (5 bases each). Germline CDR1 is SEHNR and CDR2 is FQNEAQ (reference sequence). V was clipped by 7 bases and J by 5 bases, with 15 bases between them. The CDR3 contains 13 residues. CDR3 bases: TGTGCCAGCAACCGGGACGGAAACAACGAGCAGTACGTC. This encodes CASNRDGNNEQYV.

This chain joins TRBV29-1 and TRBJ2-7, with 7 bases lining up with TRBD1. Germline V gene sequence: CDR1 SQVTM, CDR2 ANQGSEA. This CDR3 comprises 13 residues. V trimming: 8 bases; J trimming: 4 bases; junction bases outside the gene matches: 11. The CDR3 loop is CSSRGDSGYEQYV. CDR3 nucleotide sequence: TGCAGCAGTAGAGGGGACAGTGGGTACGAGCAGTACGTC.

Many counts were recorded for this clonotype. The chain is built from TRBV25-1 and TRBJ2-5; 7 nucleotides line up with TRBD2. The junction had 1 base not matched to a gene; V was cut back by 7 bases and J by 5 bases. There are 11 residues in the CDR3. Germline CDR1 and CDR2: MGHDK and SYGVNS. The DNA for the CDR3 is TGTGCCAGCACAGCGGGGGAGACCCAGTACTTC. This codes for CASTAGETQYF.

The chain recombines TRBV29-1 with TRBJ2-7; 11 positions match TRBD2. Germline V CDR1 and CDR2: SQVTM, ANQGSEA. This CDR3 is 16 amino acids long. After removal of 8 bases from V and 4 bases from J, the junction contained 16 bases not matched to a gene. The CDR3 region is CSSESLIAGGEYEQYF. For the CDR3, the DNA is TGCAGCAGTGAATCCCTCATAGCGGGAGGGGAATACGAGCAGTACTTC.

The rearrangement links TRBV20-1 to TRBJ2-7; 12 bases agree with TRBD2. Germline lookup yields CDR1 DFQATT and CDR2 SNEGSKA (reference sequence). V shed 6 bases and J 3 bases; nucleotides not matched to a gene: 3. The CDR3 runs 13 residues. This chain's CDR3 is CSARLAGDYEQYF. CDR3 DNA sequence: TGCAGTGCGCGACTAGCGGGGGACTACGAGCAGTACTTC.

Details on this clonotype: A much larger clone lies one base from this, so it may be a read error. This chain joins TRBV28 and TRBJ2-2; D remains ambiguous. The CDR3 is 14 amino acids. Germline V lookup: CDR1 MDHEN, CDR2 SYDVKM. Trimming pared 5 bases from V and 8 bases from J, leaving 15 bases between. In DNA form, the CDR3 reads TGTGCCAGCAGTCCTGTCGATGATGTGGGGGAGCTGTTTTTT. Translated: CASSPVDDVGELFF. Combining the CDR3 with reference TRBV28 and TRBJ2-2 gives the whole variable domain DVKVTQSSRYLVKRTGEKVFLECVQDMDHENMFWYRQDPGLGLRLIYFSYDVKMKEKGDIPEGYSVSREKKERFSLILESASTNQTSMYLCASSPVDDVGELFFGEGSRLTVL.

This chain joins TRBV5-6 and TRBJ2-3; TRBD2 agrees at 11 bases. The CDR3 is 16 residues long. Germline loops: CDR1 SGHDT, CDR2 YYEEEE. V dropped 0 bases and J dropped 4; count of bases not matched to a gene: 4. This CDR3 reads CASSLGLAGSPDTQYF. DNA for the CDR3: TGTGCCAGCAGCTTGGGACTAGCGGGGTCCCCAGATACGCAGTATTTT.

This clonotype has only one observation. The gene calls are TRBV11-2 and TRBJ2-3; TRBD1 might be the D (6 bases). The CDR3 totals 17 residues. Germline CDR1 reads SGHAT; CDR2 reads FQNNGV. V lost 4 bases and J lost 8, with 25 bases in between. This CDR3 reads CASSSRMEQGWEGTQYF. The CDR3 coding sequence is TGTGCCAGCAGCTCTCGAATGGAACAGGGTTGGGAAGGTACGCAGTATTTT. Based on the CDR3 plus reference TRBV11-2 and TRBJ2-3, the full variable domain is EAGVAQSPRYKIIEKRQSVAFWCNPISGHATLYWYQQILGQGPKLLIQFQNNGVVDDSQLPKDRFSAERLKGVDSTLKIQPAKLEDSAVYLCASSSRMEQGWEGTQYFGPGTRLTVL.

The rearrangement joins TRBV2 to TRBJ2-3, with 8 bases identical to TRBD1. Germline CDR1 SNHLY, CDR2 FYNNEI. The CDR3 runs 13 residues. Trimming removed 7 bases from V and 1 base from J; junction bases left unmatched: 1. The CDR3 DNA reads as TGTGCCAGCATGACAGGGGGCACAGATACGCAGTATTTT. As protein: CASMTGGTDTQYF. Filled out from reference TRBV2 and TRBJ2-3, the complete variable domain reads EPEVTQTPSHQVTQMGQEVILRCVPISNHLYFYWYRQILGQKVEFLVSFYNNEISEKSEIFDDQFSVERPDGSNFTLKIRSTKLEDSAMYFCASMTGGTDTQYFGPGTRLTVL.

This clonotype was counted a few times. The chain has TRBV30 and TRBJ2-7, with 7 positions matching TRBD1. The CDR3 extends over 14 amino acids. After removal of 2 bases from V and 3 bases from J, the junction contained 7 bases not matched to a gene. Germline V CDR1 and CDR2: GTSNPN, SVGIG (reference sequence). The CDR3 spells CAWSPGTDLYEQYF. Here the CDR3 DNA reads TGTGCCTGGAGTCCCGGGACAGATCTCTACGAGCAGTACTTC.

As concerns this clonotype: Its ends do not fully match the called genes, so a read error is possible. Here the CDR3 reads CATSDRAAGKPGKLFF. CDR3 in DNA: TGTGCCACCAGTGATCGGGCCGCAGGGAAACCCGGGAAGCTGTTCTTT. The V call is TRBV24-1, the J call TRBJ2-2; D possibly uses TRBD1 or TRBD2 (5 bases each). Germline CDR1 reads KGHDR; CDR2 reads SFDVKD. The CDR3 contains 16 residues.

This clonotype was counted many times. V gene TRBV11-2 combines with J gene TRBJ2-7; D is possibly TRBD2 (7 bases). This CDR3 has 14 amino acids. Germline V gene lookup returns CDR1 SGHAT and CDR2 FQNNGV. Trimming stripped 4 bases from V and 5 bases from J, with 15 bases between. Here the CDR3 DNA reads TGTGCCAGCAGCTACCGGGGGGCGGTAGACGAGCAGTACTTC. The encoded protein is CASSYRGAVDEQYF.

This clonotype is labeled as medium-sized. CDR3 in amino acids: CASSLHFQETQYF. The CDR3 nucleotides read TGTGCCAGCAGCTTACACTTCCAAGAGACCCAGTACTTC. The chain joins TRBV7-6 to TRBJ2-5; the D is unclear. Germline values: CDR1 SGHVS, CDR2 FNYEAQ. The length of the CDR3 is 13 residues. V lost 2 bases and J 1 base, leaving 5 bases between the germline ends.

This clonotype came up many times. This chain connects TRBV6-2 or TRBV6-3 to TRBJ1-2; D is possibly TRBD1 (5 bases). Germline V CDR1 and CDR2: MNHEY, SVGEGT. The CDR3 spans 14 residues. Deletions cut 0 bases from V and 4 bases from J, with 9 bases between. The CDR3 loop is CASSYSMGTYGYTF. CDR3 DNA sequence: TGTGCCAGCAGTTACTCGATGGGGACCTATGGCTACACCTTC.

Of note for this clonotype: The germline gene is not matched at one end of the junction; a read error may be the cause. The J gene is TRBJ2-2, the V gene TRBV7-3; 8 positions agree with TRBD2. The length of the CDR3 is 16 residues. The germline gives CDR1 SGHTA, CDR2 FQGTGA. CDR3 sequence (DNA): TGTGCCAGCAGCCGGCGGACTAGCCCTAACACCGGGGAGCCGTTTTTT. Translated: CASSRRTSPNTGEPFF. Full variable domain (rest looked up from reference TRBV7-3 and TRBJ2-2): GAGVSQTPSNKVTEKGKYVELRCDPISGHTALYWYRQSLGQGPEFLIYFQGTGAADDSGLPNDRFFAVRPEGSVSTLKIQRTERGDSAVYLCASSRRTSPNTGEPFFGEGSRLTVL.

This chain connects TRBV19 to TRBJ1-2; the D is unclear. Germline loops: CDR1 LNHDA, CDR2 SQIVND (reference sequence). CDR3 length: 13 amino acids. Trimming pared 5 bases from V and 2 bases from J, leaving 9 bases between. CDR3 amino acids: CASSRDDNYGYTF. DNA of the CDR3: TGTGCCAGTAGTCGAGACGACAACTATGGCTACACCTTC.

This clonotype was observed many times. V usage is TRBV7-6 and J usage is TRBJ2-1; D may be TRBD1 or TRBD2 (5 bases each). The CDR3 loop spans 16 amino acids. Germline V gives CDR1 SGHVS, CDR2 FNYEAQ. The V end lost 5 bases, the J end lost 0 bases, and 14 bases lay between the germline ends. For the CDR3, the DNA is TGTGCCAGCAGCCGACGGGGCACTAGCTCCTACAATGAGCAGTTCTTC. Translation gives CASSRRGTSSYNEQFF.

This clonotype was counted many times. The rearrangement joins TRBV20-1 to TRBJ1-2; the match to TRBD1 covers 7 bases. Germline V lookup: CDR1 DFQATT, CDR2 SNEGSKA (reference sequence). V shed 1 base, J shed 0 bases, and the junction held 8 bases outside the gene matches. This CDR3 has 16 residues. CDR3 protein: CSARGSRTGPNYGYTF. The CDR3 DNA reads as TGCAGTGCTAGAGGATCCCGGACAGGACCTAACTATGGCTACACCTTC.